The sample holds a few counts of the clone carrying this T cell receptor (beta chain). Full-length variable regions came from constant-region reverse primers plus semi-nested Nested Universal Primer A PCR. TCRdb reprocessed the 5' RACE reads via MiXCR and lists one record per CDR3 protein. Counted here are 5,000 to 6,500 distinct CDR3 sequences, around 60% occurring once; the ten biggest clones make up about 4%. Deletions cut 4 bases from V and 9 bases from J, with 17 bases between. Germline lookup yields CDR1 MGHRA and CDR2 YSYEKL. The length of the CDR3 is 14 residues. This clonotype was obtained from a female donor with breast cancer. The specimen sequenced was tumor-infiltrating memory CD4+ T cells sorted from the breast tumor. Subset of the sample: memory CD4+ T cells, CD4+CD45RO+CD25-. The V and J genes are TRBV4-1 and TRBJ2-3; the D gene is possibly TRBD2 (6 bases). DNA of the CDR3: TGCGCCAGCAGCCCTCGGGAGTCCGTTGACACGCAGTATTTT. Its protein is CASSPRESVDTQYF.